This TCR beta chain is drawn from a study of blood T cell repertoires in COVID-19. Study context: Researchers got acute and convalescent COVID-19 samples from the United States, Italy and Spain. T cells, B-cell-depleted T cells, or PBMCs provided the cDNA or gDNA that served as material.

Original processing methods: Researchers report that nucleated cell counts were estimated from reference gene primer amplification. Sequencing was performed with immunoSEQ multiplex PCR; in TCRdb, only in-frame clones are kept and a portion is missing. V, J and clone size derive from that table, while D and trimming were established from the DNA sequence. The data contain around 130,000 clones, 87% of them singletons. The CDR3 runs 16 residues. Germline V gene data show CDR1 as SGHRS and CDR2 as YFSETQ. V lost 3 bases, J lost 1 base, and 13 bases lay in between. The sequence came from a woman in her forties or fifties with acute or convalescent COVID-19. V and J are TRBV5-1 and TRBJ2-2; D might be TRBD1 (5 bases). Sequenced input: peripheral blood. In DNA form, the CDR3 reads TGCGCCAGCAGCTCGTCTAGTCAGGGGAACACCGGGGAGCTGTTTTTT. Translated: CASSSSSQGNTGELFF.